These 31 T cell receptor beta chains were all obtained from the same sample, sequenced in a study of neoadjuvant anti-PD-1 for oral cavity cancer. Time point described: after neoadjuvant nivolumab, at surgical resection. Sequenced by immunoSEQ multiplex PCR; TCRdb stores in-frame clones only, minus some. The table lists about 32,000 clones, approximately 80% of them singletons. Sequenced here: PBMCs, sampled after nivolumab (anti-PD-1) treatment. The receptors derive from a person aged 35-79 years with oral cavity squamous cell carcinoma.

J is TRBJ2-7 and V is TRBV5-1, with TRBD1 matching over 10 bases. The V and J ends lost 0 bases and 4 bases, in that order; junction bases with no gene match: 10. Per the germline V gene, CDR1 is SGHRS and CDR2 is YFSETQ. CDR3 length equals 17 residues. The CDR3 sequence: CASSLGSRDRGIYEQYF. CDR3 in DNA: TGCGCCAGCAGCTTGGGGAGCCGGGACAGGGGTATATACGAGCAGTACTTC.

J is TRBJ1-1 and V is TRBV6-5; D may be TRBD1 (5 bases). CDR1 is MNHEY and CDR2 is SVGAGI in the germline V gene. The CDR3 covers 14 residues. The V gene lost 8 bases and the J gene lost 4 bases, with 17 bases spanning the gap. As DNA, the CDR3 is TGTGCCAGCTCCGCAGGGACCTCATTCACTGAAGCTTTCTTT. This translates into CASSAGTSFTEAFF.

The CDR3 loop is CASSLAGGNNEQFF. In DNA, the CDR3 is TGTGCCAGCAGCCTAGCGGGGGGGAACAATGAGCAGTTCTTC. The chain recombines TRBV6-4 with TRBJ2-1; 12 bases match TRBD2. Germline V gene data show CDR1 as MRHNA and CDR2 as SNTAGT. The ends lost 6 bases at V and 5 bases at J; junction bases unmatched: 2. The CDR3 has 14 residues.

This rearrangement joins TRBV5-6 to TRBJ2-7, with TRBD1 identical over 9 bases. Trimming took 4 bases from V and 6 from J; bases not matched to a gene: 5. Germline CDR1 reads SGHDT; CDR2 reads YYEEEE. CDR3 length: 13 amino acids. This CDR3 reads CASSTGTGFEQYF. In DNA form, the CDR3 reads TGTGCCAGCAGCACCGGGACAGGGTTCGAGCAGTACTTC.

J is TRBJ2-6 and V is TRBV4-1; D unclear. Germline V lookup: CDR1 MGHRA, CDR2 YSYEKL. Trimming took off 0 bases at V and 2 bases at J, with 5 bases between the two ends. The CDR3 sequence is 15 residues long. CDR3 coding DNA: TGCGCCAGCAGCCAAGAACGGGCTGGGGCCAACGTCCTGACTTTC. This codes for CASSQERAGANVLTF.

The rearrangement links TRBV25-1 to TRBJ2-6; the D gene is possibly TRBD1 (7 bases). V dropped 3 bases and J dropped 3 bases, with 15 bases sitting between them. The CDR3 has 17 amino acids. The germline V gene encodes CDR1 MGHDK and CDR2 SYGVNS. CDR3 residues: CASSELQGGVGANVLTF. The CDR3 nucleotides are TGTGCCAGCAGTGAGCTTCAGGGGGGAGTTGGGGCCAACGTCCTGACTTTC. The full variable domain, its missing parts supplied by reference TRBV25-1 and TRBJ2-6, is EADIYQTPRYLVIGTGKKITLECSQTMGHDKMYWYQQDPGMELHLIHYSYGVNSTEKGDLSSESTVSRIRTEHFPLTLESARPSHTSQYLCASSELQGGVGANVLTFGAGSRLTVL.

CDR3 nucleotide sequence: TGTGCCAGTGGACGGAATAGCAATCAGCCCCAGCATTTT. Translated: CASGRNSNQPQHF. The genes are TRBV6-5 and TRBJ1-5; D remains unclear. Trimming pared 9 bases from V and 0 bases from J, leaving 9 bases between. Germline values: CDR1 MNHEY, CDR2 SVGAGI. CDR3 size: 13 residues.

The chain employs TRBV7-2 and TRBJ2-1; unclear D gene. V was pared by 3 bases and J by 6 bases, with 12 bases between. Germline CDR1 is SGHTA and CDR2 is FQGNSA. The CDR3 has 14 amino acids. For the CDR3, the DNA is TGTGCCAGCAGCTTCCCAGGTTTCCCCAATGAGCAGTTCTTC. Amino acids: CASSFPGFPNEQFF.

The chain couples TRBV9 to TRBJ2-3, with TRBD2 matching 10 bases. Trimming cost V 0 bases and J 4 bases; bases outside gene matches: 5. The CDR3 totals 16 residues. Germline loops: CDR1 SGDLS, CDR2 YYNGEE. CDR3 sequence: CASSVGLAGVADTQYF. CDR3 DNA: TGTGCCAGCAGCGTAGGCCTAGCGGGGGTGGCAGATACGCAGTATTTT.

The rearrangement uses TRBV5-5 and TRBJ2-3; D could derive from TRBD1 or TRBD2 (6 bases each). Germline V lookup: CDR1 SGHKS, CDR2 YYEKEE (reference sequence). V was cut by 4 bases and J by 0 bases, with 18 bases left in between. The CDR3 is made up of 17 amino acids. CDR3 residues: CASSKEGTGTSTDTQYF. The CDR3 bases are TGTGCCAGCAGCAAAGAGGGTACAGGGACTAGCACAGATACGCAGTATTTT.

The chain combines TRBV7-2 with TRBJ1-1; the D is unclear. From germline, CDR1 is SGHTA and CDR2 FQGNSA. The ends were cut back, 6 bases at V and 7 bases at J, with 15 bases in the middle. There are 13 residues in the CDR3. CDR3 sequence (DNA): TGTGCCAGCAGAATAGGGTGGAGAGATGAAGCTTTCTTT. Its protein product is CASRIGWRDEAFF.

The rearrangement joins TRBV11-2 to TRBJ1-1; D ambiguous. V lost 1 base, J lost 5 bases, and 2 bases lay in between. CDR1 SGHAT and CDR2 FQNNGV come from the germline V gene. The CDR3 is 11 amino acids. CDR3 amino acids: CASSLATEAFF. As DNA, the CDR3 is TGTGCCAGCAGCTTAGCGACTGAAGCTTTCTTT. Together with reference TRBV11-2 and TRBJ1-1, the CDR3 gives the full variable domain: EAGVAQSPRYKIIEKRQSVAFWCNPISGHATLYWYQQILGQGPKLLIQFQNNGVVDDSQLPKDRFSAERLKGVDSTLKIQPAKLEDSAVYLCASSLATEAFFGQGTRLTVV.

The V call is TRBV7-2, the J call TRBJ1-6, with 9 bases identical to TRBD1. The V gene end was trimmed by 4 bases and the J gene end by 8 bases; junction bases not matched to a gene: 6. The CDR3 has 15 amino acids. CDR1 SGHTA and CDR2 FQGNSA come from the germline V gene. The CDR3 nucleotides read TGTGCCAGCAGCTCCGGGACAGGGTTTTATTCACCCCTCCACTTT. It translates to CASSSGTGFYSPLHF.

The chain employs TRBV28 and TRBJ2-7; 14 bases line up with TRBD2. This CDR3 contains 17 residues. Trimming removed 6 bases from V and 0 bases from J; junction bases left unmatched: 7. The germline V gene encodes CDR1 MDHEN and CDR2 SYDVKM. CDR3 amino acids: CASSRGLAGGRSYEQYF. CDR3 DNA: TGTGCCAGCAGCCGAGGACTAGCGGGGGGTCGCTCCTACGAGCAGTACTTC. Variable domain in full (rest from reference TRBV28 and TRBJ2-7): DVKVTQSSRYLVKRTGEKVFLECVQDMDHENMFWYRQDPGLGLRLIYFSYDVKMKEKGDIPEGYSVSREKKERFSLILESASTNQTSMYLCASSRGLAGGRSYEQYFGPGTRLTVT.

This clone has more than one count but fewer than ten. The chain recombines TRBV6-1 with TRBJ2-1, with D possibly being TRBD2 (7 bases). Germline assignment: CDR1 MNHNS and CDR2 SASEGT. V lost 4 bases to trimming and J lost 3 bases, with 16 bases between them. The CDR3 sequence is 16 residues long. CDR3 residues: CASSAVGGGHYNEQFF. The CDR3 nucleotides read TGTGCCAGCAGTGCCGTCGGCGGGGGACACTACAATGAGCAGTTCTTC.

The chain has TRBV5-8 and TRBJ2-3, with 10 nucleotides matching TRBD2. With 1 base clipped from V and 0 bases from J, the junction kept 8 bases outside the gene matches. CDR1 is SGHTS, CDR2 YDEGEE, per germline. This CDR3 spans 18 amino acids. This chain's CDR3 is CASSLLAGGLYSTDTQYF. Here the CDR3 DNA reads TGTGCCAGCAGCTTGTTAGCGGGGGGCCTCTATAGCACAGATACGCAGTATTTT.

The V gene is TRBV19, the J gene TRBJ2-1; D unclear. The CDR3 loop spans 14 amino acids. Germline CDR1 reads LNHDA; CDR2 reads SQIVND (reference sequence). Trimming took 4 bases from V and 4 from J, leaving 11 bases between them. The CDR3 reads CASSNLGGYNEQFF. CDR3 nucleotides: TGTGCCAGTAGTAACTTGGGCGGTTACAATGAGCAGTTCTTC. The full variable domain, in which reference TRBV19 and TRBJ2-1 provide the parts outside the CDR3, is DGGITQSPKYLFRKEGQNVTLSCEQNLNHDAMYWYRQDPGQGLRLIYYSQIVNDFQKGDIAEGYSVSREKKESFPLTVTSAQKNPTAFYLCASSNLGGYNEQFFGPGTRLTVL.

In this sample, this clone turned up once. The DNA for the CDR3 is TGTGCCATCAGTGAAGAGGCAGATTCTAACTATGGCTACACCTTC. It codes for CAISEEADSNYGYTF. This rearrangement joins TRBV10-3 to TRBJ1-2, with no clear D. The V and J ends lost 3 bases and 0 bases respectively, with 11 bases between them. Germline V gene sequence: CDR1 ENHRY, CDR2 SYGVKD. The CDR3 is 15 amino acids.

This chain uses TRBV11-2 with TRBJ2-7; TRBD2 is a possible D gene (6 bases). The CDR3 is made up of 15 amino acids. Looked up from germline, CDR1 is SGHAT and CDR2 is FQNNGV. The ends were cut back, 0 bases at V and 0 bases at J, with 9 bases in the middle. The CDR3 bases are TGTGCCAGCAGCTTAGAGCGGGGAGGCTCCTACGAGCAGTACTTC. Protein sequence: CASSLERGGSYEQYF.

As DNA, the CDR3 is TGTGCCAGCAGCCCCGGAGGGGGTGGGTACCAAGAGACCCAGTACTTC. Protein: CASSPGGGGYQETQYF. V usage is TRBV2 and J usage is TRBJ2-5; perhaps D is TRBD1 or TRBD2 (6 bases each). CDR3 length: 16 residues. In germline, CDR1 is SNHLY, CDR2 FYNNEI. Trimming took 6 bases from V and 0 from J, leaving 17 bases between them. Filled out from reference TRBV2 and TRBJ2-5, the complete variable domain reads EPEVTQTPSHQVTQMGQEVILRCVPISNHLYFYWYRQILGQKVEFLVSFYNNEISEKSEIFDDQFSVERPDGSNFTLKIRSTKLEDSAMYFCASSPGGGGYQETQYFGPGTRLLVL.

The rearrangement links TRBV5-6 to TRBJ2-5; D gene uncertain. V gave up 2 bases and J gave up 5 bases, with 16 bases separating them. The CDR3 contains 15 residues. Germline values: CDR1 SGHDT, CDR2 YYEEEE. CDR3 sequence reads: CASSFRTLSRETQYF. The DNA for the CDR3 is TGTGCCAGCAGCTTCCGGACCCTAAGTCGGGAGACCCAGTACTTC.

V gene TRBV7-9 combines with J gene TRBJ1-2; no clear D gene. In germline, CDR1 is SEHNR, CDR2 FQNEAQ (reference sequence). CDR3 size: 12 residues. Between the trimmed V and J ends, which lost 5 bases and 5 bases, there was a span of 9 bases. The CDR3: CASSPTEYGYTF. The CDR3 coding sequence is TGTGCCAGCAGCCCTACAGAGTATGGCTACACCTTC.

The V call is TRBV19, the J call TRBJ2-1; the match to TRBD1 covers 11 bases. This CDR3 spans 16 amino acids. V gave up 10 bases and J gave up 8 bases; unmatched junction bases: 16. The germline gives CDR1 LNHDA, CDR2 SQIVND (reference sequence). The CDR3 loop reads CATMGQGVPSVDEQFF. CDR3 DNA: TGTGCCACCATGGGACAGGGGGTACCTAGCGTCGATGAGCAGTTCTTC. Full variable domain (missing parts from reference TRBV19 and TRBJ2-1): DGGITQSPKYLFRKEGQNVTLSCEQNLNHDAMYWYRQDPGQGLRLIYYSQIVNDFQKGDIAEGYSVSREKKESFPLTVTSAQKNPTAFYLCATMGQGVPSVDEQFFGPGTRLTVL.

The CDR3 reads CASRSPKGGLLNQPQHF. CDR3 coding DNA: TGTGCCAGCCGCTCACCTAAGGGAGGCCTACTCAATCAGCCCCAGCATTTT. The chain carries TRBV28 and TRBJ1-5; D is undetermined. CDR3 size: 17 residues. Germline V gene lookup returns CDR1 MDHEN and CDR2 SYDVKM. V dropped 8 bases and J dropped 3 bases, with 23 bases sitting between them.

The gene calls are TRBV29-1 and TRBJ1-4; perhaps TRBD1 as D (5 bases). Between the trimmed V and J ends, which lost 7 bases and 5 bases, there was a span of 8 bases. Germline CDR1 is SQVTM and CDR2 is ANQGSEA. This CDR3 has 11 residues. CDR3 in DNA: TGCAGCGGCTGGGGGAATGAAAAACTGTTTTTT. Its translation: CSGWGNEKLFF.

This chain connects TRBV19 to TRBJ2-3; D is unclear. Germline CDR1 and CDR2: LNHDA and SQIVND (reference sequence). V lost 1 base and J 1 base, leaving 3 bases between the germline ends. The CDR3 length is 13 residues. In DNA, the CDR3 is TGTGCCAGTAGTATAGGCCGCACAGATACGCAGTATTTT. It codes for CASSIGRTDTQYF.

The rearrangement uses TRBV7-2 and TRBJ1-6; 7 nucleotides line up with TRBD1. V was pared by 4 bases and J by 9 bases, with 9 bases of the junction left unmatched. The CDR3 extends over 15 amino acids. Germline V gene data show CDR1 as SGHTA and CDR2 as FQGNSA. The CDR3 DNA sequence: TGTGCCAGCAGCTCCCCAGGGGGGAGCGGTTCACCCCTCCACTTT. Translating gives CASSSPGGSGSPLHF.

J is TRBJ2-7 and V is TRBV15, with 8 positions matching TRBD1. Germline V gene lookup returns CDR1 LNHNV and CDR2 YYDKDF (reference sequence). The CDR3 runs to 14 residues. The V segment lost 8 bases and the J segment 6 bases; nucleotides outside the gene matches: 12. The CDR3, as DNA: TGTGCCACCGGAACCGTGGACAGGGTGGGCGAGCAGTACTTC. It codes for CATGTVDRVGEQYF.

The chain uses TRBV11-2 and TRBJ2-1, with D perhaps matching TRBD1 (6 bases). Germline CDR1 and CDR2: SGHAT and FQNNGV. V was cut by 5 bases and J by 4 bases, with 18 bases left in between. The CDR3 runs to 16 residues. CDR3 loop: CASSDQDRESYNEQFF. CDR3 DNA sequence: TGTGCCAGCAGCGACCAGGACAGAGAATCATACAATGAGCAGTTCTTC. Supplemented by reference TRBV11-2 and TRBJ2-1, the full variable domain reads EAGVAQSPRYKIIEKRQSVAFWCNPISGHATLYWYQQILGQGPKLLIQFQNNGVVDDSQLPKDRFSAERLKGVDSTLKIQPAKLEDSAVYLCASSDQDRESYNEQFFGPGTRLTVL.

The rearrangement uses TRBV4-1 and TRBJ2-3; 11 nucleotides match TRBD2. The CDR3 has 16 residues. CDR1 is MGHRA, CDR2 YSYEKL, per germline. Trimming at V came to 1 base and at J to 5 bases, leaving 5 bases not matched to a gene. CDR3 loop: CASSQGIAGGGDTQYF. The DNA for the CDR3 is TGCGCCAGCAGCCAAGGAATAGCGGGGGGGGGAGATACGCAGTATTTT.

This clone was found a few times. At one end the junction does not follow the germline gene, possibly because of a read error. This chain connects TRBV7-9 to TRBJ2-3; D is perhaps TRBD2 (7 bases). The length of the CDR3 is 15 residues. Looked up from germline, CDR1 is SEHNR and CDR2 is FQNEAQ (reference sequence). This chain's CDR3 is CASSFGGLGTDTQYF. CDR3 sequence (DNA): TGTGCCAGCAGCTTCGGGGGGCTGGGCACCGATACGCAGTATTTT.